The T cell receptor beta chain under discussion was sequenced for a study of CD8+CD57+ T cells in acquired aplastic anemia. Study-wide background: Across the sorted CD4+ and CD8+ cells, DNA amounts averaged roughly 3.5 ug. Healthy-donor CD4+ cells averaged roughly 9.8 million reads.

Researchers used genomic DNA as the template to profile TCR beta VDJ and CDR3. TCRdb ran MiXCR on the reads and lists one entry per CDR3 protein. The sample has 190,000 or so distinct CDR3 sequences; approximately 60% are singletons. Study-wide findings and caveats: Patients and controls shared some 29 CD8+ CDR3 sequences, which appeared highly expressed in patients and within their immunodominant clones.

Points on this clonotype: Its antigen is not known.

This clonotype originated in a human donor in good health. The sequencing sample was made of sorted CD4+, CD8+, or CD8+CD57+ T cells (not recorded which) from PBMCs.

The CDR3 sequence is CASSSRQVNSPLHF. The CDR3 DNA reads as TGTGCCAGCAGCTCTAGACAGGTGAATTCACCCCTCCACTTT. The chain combines TRBV7-6 with TRBJ1-6; possibly TRBD1 for D (6 bases). The CDR3 is made up of 14 amino acids. Deletions cut 4 bases from V and 7 bases from J, with 11 bases between. Germline V lookup: CDR1 SGHVS, CDR2 FNYEAQ.